This T cell receptor (beta chain) originates from a study of post-analysis software for immune sequencing data. The study's findings and limits: A few TRBV segments occurring more often in patients than controls included TRBV5-6, TRBV5-1 and TRBV20-1. Batch-matched samples strongly co-clustered by F measure.

Tagging with unique molecular identifiers was a feature of the TCR beta cDNA libraries. With roughly 0.9 to 10 million T cells as the source, 400,000 to 550,000 cDNA molecules resulted. Via MiXCR, TCRdb re-called the PCR reads, giving one row per CDR3 protein. The sample contains hundreds of thousands of distinct CDR3 sequences, approximately 60% of which appear only once. Per germline, CDR1 SEHNR and CDR2 FQNEAQ (reference sequence). The CDR3 has 14 amino acids. V was clipped by 3 bases and J by 7 bases, with 13 bases between them. Remarks on this clonotype: Its specificity is not known.

The V call is TRBV7-9, the J call TRBJ2-1, with a tentative D call TRBD2 (5 bases). The sample consisted of blood. This TCR was recovered from a girl aged 2 to 9 with multiple sclerosis. CDR3 amino acids: CASSLSGFRNEQFF. CDR3 nucleotides: TGTGCCAGCAGCTTGAGCGGTTTCAGGAATGAGCAGTTCTTC.